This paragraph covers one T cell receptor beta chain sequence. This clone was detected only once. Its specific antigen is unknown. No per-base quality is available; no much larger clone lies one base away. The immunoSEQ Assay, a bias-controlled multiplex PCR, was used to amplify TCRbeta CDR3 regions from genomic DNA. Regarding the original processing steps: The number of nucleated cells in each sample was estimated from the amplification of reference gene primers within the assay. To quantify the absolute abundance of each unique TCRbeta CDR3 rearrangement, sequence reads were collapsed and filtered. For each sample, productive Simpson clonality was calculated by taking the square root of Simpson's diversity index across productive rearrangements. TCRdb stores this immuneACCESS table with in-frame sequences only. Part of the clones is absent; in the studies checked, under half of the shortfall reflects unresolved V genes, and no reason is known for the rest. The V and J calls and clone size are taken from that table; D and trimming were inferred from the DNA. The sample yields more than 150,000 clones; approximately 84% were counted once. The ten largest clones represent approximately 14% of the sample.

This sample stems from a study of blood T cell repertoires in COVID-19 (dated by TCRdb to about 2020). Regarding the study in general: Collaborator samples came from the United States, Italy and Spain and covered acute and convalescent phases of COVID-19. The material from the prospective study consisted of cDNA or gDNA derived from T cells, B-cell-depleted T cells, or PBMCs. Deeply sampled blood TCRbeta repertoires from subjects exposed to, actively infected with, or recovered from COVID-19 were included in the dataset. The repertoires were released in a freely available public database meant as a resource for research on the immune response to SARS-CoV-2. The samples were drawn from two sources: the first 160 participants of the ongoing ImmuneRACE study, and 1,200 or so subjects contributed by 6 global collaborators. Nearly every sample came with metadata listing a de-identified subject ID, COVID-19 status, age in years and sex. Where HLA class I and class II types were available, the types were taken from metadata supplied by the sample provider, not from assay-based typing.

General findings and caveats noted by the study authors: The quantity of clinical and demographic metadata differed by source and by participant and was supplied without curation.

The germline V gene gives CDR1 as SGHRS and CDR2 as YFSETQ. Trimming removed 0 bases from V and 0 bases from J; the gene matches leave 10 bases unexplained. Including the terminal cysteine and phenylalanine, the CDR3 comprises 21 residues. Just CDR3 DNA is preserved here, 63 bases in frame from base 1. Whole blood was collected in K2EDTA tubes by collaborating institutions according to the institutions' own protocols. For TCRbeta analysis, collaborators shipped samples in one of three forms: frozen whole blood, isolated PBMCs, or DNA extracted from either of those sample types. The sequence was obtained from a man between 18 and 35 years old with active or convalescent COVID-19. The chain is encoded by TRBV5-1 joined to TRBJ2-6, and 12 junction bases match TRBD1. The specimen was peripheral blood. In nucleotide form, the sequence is TGCGCCAGCAGCTTGGCCGGGACAGGGGGCGCGGCGGTCTCTGGGGCCAACGTCCTGACTTTC. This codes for CASSLAGTGGAAVSGANVLTF.